This entry lists 29 T cell receptor beta chains sequenced from one sample in a study of control samples from healthy donors and cancer patients. Profiling relied on immunoSEQ multiplex PCR, and the TCRdb table lists in-frame clones only, not all of them. The table has around 22,000 clones, 85% to 90% seen once. The source material was PBMCs. These receptors all come from a man between 60 and 75 years old with head and neck cancer.

The chain joins TRBV9 to TRBJ1-4, with TRBD1 matching over 11 bases. Germline CDR1 reads SGDLS; CDR2 reads YYNGEE. The CDR3 consists of 14 residues. The trim removed 4 bases at V and 5 bases at J, leaving 1 base unmatched. CDR3 sequence reads: CASSRDRGNEKLFF. CDR3 nucleotide sequence: TGTGCCAGCAGCCGGGACAGGGGGAATGAAAAACTGTTTTTT.

The chain combines TRBV3-1 (or the pseudogene TRBV3-2) with TRBJ1-4; tentative D call: TRBD1 (5 bases). Trimming cost V 4 bases and J 8 bases, with 11 bases left between them. Germline V gene lookup returns CDR1 LGHDT and CDR2 YNNKEL (reference sequence). CDR3 length equals 13 residues. The DNA for the CDR3 is TGTGCCAGCAGCCTCCTAGGGGAGGAAAAACTGTTTTTT. Amino acid sequence: CASSLLGEEKLFF.

The rearrangement uses TRBV12-5 and TRBJ2-5, with unresolved D. This CDR3 is 14 amino acids long. Deletions cut 3 bases from V and 0 bases from J, with 8 bases between. Germline-derived CDR1 and CDR2 are LGHNT and FRNRAP. CDR3 bases: TGTGCTAGTGGTTTAAGCAGTCACCAAGAGACCCAGTACTTC. Translation gives CASGLSSHQETQYF.

This chain joins TRBV9 and TRBJ2-7; 9 nucleotides match TRBD1. The germline gives CDR1 SGDLS, CDR2 YYNGEE. V gave up 3 bases and J gave up 3 bases; unmatched junction bases: 7. The CDR3 is made up of 15 amino acids. CDR3 sequence: CASSGGTGPLYEQYF. The CDR3 DNA reads TGTGCCAGCAGCGGCGGGACAGGGCCTCTCTACGAGCAGTACTTC.

V is TRBV12-5 and J is TRBJ2-3; tentative D call: TRBD1 (5 bases). This CDR3 contains 15 residues. Germline V gene sequence: CDR1 LGHNT, CDR2 FRNRAP. Deletions cut 2 bases from V and 2 bases from J, with 11 bases between. CDR3 in DNA: TGTGCTAGTGGTTTGAATTCAGGACACACAGATACGCAGTATTTT. This gives the protein CASGLNSGHTDTQYF.

The chain employs TRBV7-3 and TRBJ2-1; a weak D match, TRBD2 (6 bases). The CDR3 is 15 amino acids. V was clipped by 4 bases and J by 0 bases, with 10 bases between them. CDR1 and CDR2 (germline): SGHTA, FQGTGA. This CDR3 is CASSSGLGSYNEQFF. The DNA for the CDR3 is TGTGCCAGCAGCTCGGGACTCGGCTCCTACAATGAGCAGTTCTTC.

The genes are TRBV27 and TRBJ1-1; D ambiguous. The CDR3 is 14 amino acids. Germline V CDR1 and CDR2: MNHEY, SMNVEV (reference sequence). V was cut by 5 bases and J by 6 bases, with 16 bases left in between. CDR3 in DNA: TGTGCCAGCAGTCCCCGCGCGGGTAACGCTGAAGCTTTCTTT. The encoded protein is CASSPRAGNAEAFF.

This chain links TRBV7-9 with TRBJ2-2; 7 nucleotides agree with TRBD2. With V trimmed by 1 base and J by 4 bases, 3 bases remained unmatched. CDR1 and CDR2 from the germline V gene are SEHNR and FQNEAQ (reference sequence). This CDR3 spans 15 amino acids. This CDR3 reads CASSLVGGGTGELFF. The CDR3 nucleotides read TGTGCCAGCAGCTTAGTCGGCGGGGGCACCGGGGAGCTGTTTTTT.

The chain employs TRBV27 and TRBJ2-7; D is possibly TRBD1 or TRBD2 (6 bases each). Looked up from germline, CDR1 is MNHEY and CDR2 is SMNVEV (reference sequence). The length of the CDR3 is 13 residues. Trimming left V 6 bases short and J 1 base short, with 10 bases between. CDR3 DNA: TGTGCCAGCAGCCAAGGGGGGTCCTACGAGCAGTACGTC. Translating it yields CASSQGGSYEQYV.

This chain uses TRBV6-5 with TRBJ1-1; 8 bases line up with TRBD1. The junction had 9 bases not matched to a gene; V was cut back by 8 bases and J by 7 bases. Germline V gene lookup returns CDR1 MNHEY and CDR2 SVGAGI. CDR3 length: 13 residues. CDR3 protein: CASGGQVWGEAFF. CDR3 DNA sequence: TGTGCCAGCGGGGGACAGGTCTGGGGTGAAGCTTTCTTT.

The V gene is TRBV5-1, the J gene TRBJ1-2; D remains unclear. The germline gives CDR1 SGHRS, CDR2 YFSETQ. The CDR3 totals 11 residues. V lost 3 bases and J lost 7, with 7 bases in between. The CDR3 is CASSSYVGYTF. The CDR3 region has the DNA TGCGCCAGCAGCTCCTACGTTGGCTACACCTTC.

Only a few counts were recorded for this clone. This chain connects TRBV3-1 (or the pseudogene TRBV3-2) to TRBJ2-5; 7 nucleotides line up with TRBD2. The ends lost 3 bases at V and 3 bases at J; junction bases unmatched: 7. Germline V gene data show CDR1 as LGHDT and CDR2 as YNNKEL (reference sequence). The CDR3 spans 15 residues. The CDR3 region has the DNA TGTGCCAGCAGCCAGTCAGCGGGAAGAGAAGAGACCCAGTACTTC. Translated: CASSQSAGREETQYF.

This clone turned up a few times. The rearrangement uses TRBV11-2 and TRBJ2-7, with TRBD2 as a possible D gene (6 bases). The germline V gene has CDR1 SGHAT and CDR2 FQNNGV. Trimming removed 4 bases at V and 2 bases at J, with 12 bases between. The CDR3 consists of 14 residues. The CDR3 DNA is TGTGCCAGCAGCTCACCCCGGGGGACCTACGAGCAGTACGTC. This codes for CASSSPRGTYEQYV.

The V call is TRBV24-1, the J call TRBJ1-2; D remains ambiguous. Germline CDR1 and CDR2: KGHDR and SFDVKD. This CDR3 spans 12 amino acids. V was cut by 4 bases and J by 9 bases, with 11 bases left in between. The CDR3 region is CATSDAAMRYTF. The CDR3 region has the DNA TGTGCCACCAGTGACGCCGCTATGCGCTACACCTTC.

This sequence joins TRBV7-8 and TRBJ2-2; 9 nucleotides match TRBD2. Germline V gene data show CDR1 as SGHVS and CDR2 as FQNEAQ. This CDR3 contains 16 residues. V dropped 1 base and J dropped 5; count of bases not matched to a gene: 5. CDR3 region: CASSLELAGYTGELFF. The CDR3, as DNA: TGTGCCAGCAGCTTAGAGCTAGCGGGATATACCGGGGAGCTGTTTTTT.

This chain links TRBV7-9 with TRBJ2-3; 12 bases map to TRBD2. Germline assignment: CDR1 SEHNR and CDR2 FQNEAQ (reference sequence). Trimming removed 2 bases from V and 4 bases from J; junction bases left unmatched: 4. CDR3 length: 16 amino acids. CDR3 in DNA: TGTGCCAGCAGCTTACCTACTAGCGGGAGGCCAGATACGCAGTATTTT. It encodes CASSLPTSGRPDTQYF.

The chain employs TRBV7-6 and TRBJ2-5, with 7 positions matching TRBD1. The CDR3 is made up of 13 amino acids. Germline CDR1 and CDR2: SGHVS and FNYEAQ. J lost 4 bases, V lost 6 bases, and 5 bases had no gene match. This CDR3 is CASSTRDRETQYF. CDR3 nucleotides: TGTGCCAGCAGTACTAGGGACAGAGAGACCCAGTACTTC. The whole variable domain, filled in from reference TRBV7-6 and TRBJ2-5, reads GAGVSQSPRYKVTKRGQDVALRCDPISGHVSLYWYRQALGQGPEFLTYFNYEAQQDKSGLPNDRFSAERPEGSISTLTIQRTEQRDSAMYRCASSTRDRETQYFGPGTRLLVL.

The chain recombines TRBV27 with TRBJ1-5; D unresolved. Trimming stripped 10 bases from V and 1 base from J, with 14 bases between. The germline V gene has CDR1 MNHEY and CDR2 SMNVEV (reference sequence). This CDR3 has 14 amino acids. This chain's CDR3 is CATSPPGSNQPQHF. The CDR3 bases are TGTGCCACCTCCCCCCCAGGAAGCAATCAGCCCCAGCATTTT.

The chain carries TRBV9 and TRBJ2-2, with 7 nucleotides matching TRBD2. J was trimmed by 1 base and V by 0 bases; bases with no gene match: 0. CDR3 length: 15 residues. Germline loops: CDR1 SGDLS, CDR2 YYNGEE. The CDR3 reads CASSVGGGNTGELFF. For the CDR3, the DNA is TGTGCCAGCAGCGTAGGGGGGGGGAACACCGGGGAGCTGTTTTTT.

This clone was counted only a few times. CDR3 amino acids: CASSLTGVTYEQYV. CDR3 sequence (DNA): TGTGCCAGCAGTTTGACAGGGGTTACCTACGAGCAGTACGTC. The chain has TRBV7-9 and TRBJ2-7, with 8 nucleotides matching TRBD1. J gave up 2 bases and V 6 bases, and 6 bases lay outside the gene matches. The CDR3 is made up of 14 amino acids. Germline V CDR1 and CDR2: SEHNR, FQNEAQ (reference sequence).

For the CDR3, the DNA is TGTGCCAGCAGTGTGACAGGGGCTAACTATGGCTACACCTTC. This gives the protein CASSVTGANYGYTF. The V gene is TRBV2, the J gene TRBJ1-2; 8 bases fit TRBD1. Germline V gene sequence: CDR1 SNHLY, CDR2 FYNNEI. Losses at the gene ends were 4 bases for V and 0 bases for J; bases not matched to a gene: 1. The CDR3 is 14 amino acids.

The genes are TRBV9 and TRBJ2-1, with 12 bases lining up with TRBD2. This CDR3 spans 15 amino acids. After removal of 1 base from V and 10 bases from J, the junction contained 6 bases not matched to a gene. Germline values: CDR1 SGDLS, CDR2 YYNGEE. This CDR3 reads CASSVIASGRAEQFF. The CDR3, as DNA: TGTGCCAGCAGCGTAATAGCTAGCGGGAGGGCCGAGCAGTTCTTC.

The CDR3 DNA reads TGTGCCAGCAGTTCGGACTATAGTCGGGGCGAGAATTCACCCCTCCACTTT. It specifies CASSSDYSRGENSPLHF. V usage is TRBV27 and J usage is TRBJ1-6; D may be TRBD1 (5 bases). CDR1 and CDR2 from the germline V gene are MNHEY and SMNVEV (reference sequence). The CDR3 extends over 17 amino acids. Trimming took 4 bases from V and 7 from J, leaving 20 bases between them.

The rearrangement joins TRBV5-1 to TRBJ2-2, with D perhaps given as TRBD1 or TRBD2 (5 bases each). CDR3 size: 15 residues. V was clipped by 3 bases and J by 8 bases, with 17 bases between them. Germline-derived CDR1 and CDR2 are SGHRS and YFSETQ. CDR3 sequence (DNA): TGCGCCAGCAGCTCCGGGACCAGAACCGAGGGGGAGCTGTTTTTT. Translating it yields CASSSGTRTEGELFF.

This clone was counted a few times. J is TRBJ2-1 and V is TRBV27; unclear D gene. V lost 5 bases to trimming and J lost 8 bases, with 10 bases between them. The germline gives CDR1 MNHEY, CDR2 SMNVEV (reference sequence). The CDR3 runs to 12 residues. For the CDR3, the DNA is TGTGCCAGCAGTACCCGTAGCCATGAGCAGTTCTTC. It encodes CASSTRSHEQFF.

J is TRBJ2-1 and V is TRBV2; TRBD2 might be the D (7 bases). V lost 6 bases and J lost 3, with 15 bases in between. The CDR3 extends over 15 amino acids. Germline loops: CDR1 SNHLY, CDR2 FYNNEI. Here the CDR3 DNA reads TGTGCCAGCAGCGACGGGGGGACACGCTACAATGAGCAGTTCTTC. The encoded protein is CASSDGGTRYNEQFF.

This clone is a singleton in its sample. V gene TRBV5-1 combines with J gene TRBJ2-1, with D unclear. From germline, CDR1 is SGHRS and CDR2 YFSETQ. This CDR3 is built from 16 residues. V gave up 0 bases and J gave up 0 bases, with 10 bases separating them. CDR3 coding DNA: TGCGCCAGCAGCTTGGGACTGGGCAGCTCCTACAATGAGCAGTTCTTC. It yields the protein CASSLGLGSSYNEQFF.

J is TRBJ1-1 and V is TRBV5-1; D is uncertain. This CDR3 region has 12 residues. Trimming took off 2 bases at V and 1 base at J, with 3 bases between the two ends. Germline V gene sequence: CDR1 SGHRS, CDR2 YFSETQ. This CDR3 reads CASSFANTEAFF. CDR3 DNA: TGCGCCAGCAGCTTTGCGAACACTGAAGCTTTCTTT.

There are a few counts of this clone. V and J are TRBV7-9 and TRBJ2-5; D is undetermined. Looked up from germline, CDR1 is SEHNR and CDR2 is FQNEAQ (reference sequence). The CDR3 is made up of 12 amino acids. Deletions cut 5 bases from V and 5 bases from J, with 9 bases between. The CDR3 coding sequence is TGTGCCAGCAGCGGGGATTGGGAGACCCAGTACTTC. Protein: CASSGDWETQYF.